Listed below are T cell receptor beta chains from one sample, sequenced in a study of tumor T cells in aggressive B-cell lymphoma. Data came from immunoSEQ multiplex PCR; TCRdb stores just in-frame clones and leaves some out. The sample has around 10,000 clones; approximately 91% are singletons. Sample: tumor tissue. These TCRs come from an adult with diffuse large B cell lymphoma. CDR3s include the opening cysteine and the closing phenylalanine or tryptophan. D genes are given only for firm matches. Where a row states a size, it is once, few, many or the class of an expanded clone; other rows omit it.

j_call clone_size d_call v_call cdr3_nt cdr3_aa
TRBJ1-2 - TRBD1 TRBV5-1 TGCGCCAGCAGCGCGGGACAGGGAGGCTACACCTTC CASSAGQGGYTF
TRBJ1-1 - - TRBV18 TGTGCCAGCTCACCAGGAGGGGACACTGAAGCTTTCTTT CASSPGGDTEAFF
TRBJ1-1 - - TRBV19 TGTGCCAGTAGTCCCCCAGGATTGAACACTGAAGCTTTCTTT CASSPPGLNTEAFF
TRBJ1-2 few - TRBV7-9 TGTGCCAGCAATATTATCGTCGGCTACACCTTC CASNIIVGYTF
TRBJ2-3 - - TRBV29-1 TGCAGCTCCCGTAGCCCGGGAGATACGCAGTATTTT CSSRSPGDTQYF
TRBJ1-1 once - TRBV5-6 TGTGCCAGCAGCTTACTTAGCCTCATGAACACTGAAGCTTTCTTT CASSLLSLMNTEAFF
TRBJ1-1 - - TRBV6-5 TGTGCCAGCAGTACAACGGGGAGGGTGGGTACTGAAGCTTTCTTT CASSTTGRVGTEAFF
TRBJ2-1 few - TRBV27 TGTGCCAGCATGCTCGGGGGAGAGACCTACAATGAGCAGTTCTTC CASMLGGETYNEQFF
TRBJ2-7 - TRBD2 TRBV27 TGTGCCAGCAGTTTTATCGGGGGGGAGCAGTACTTC CASSFIGGEQYF
TRBJ2-1 - - TRBV5-6 TGTGCCAGCGAGCGGACCTACAATGAGCAGTTCTTC CASERTYNEQFF
TRBJ1-1 - - TRBV7-7 TGTGCTAGCAGCTTAGGGAGCAACACTGAAGCTTTCTTT CASSLGSNTEAFF
TRBJ2-7 once - TRBV2 TGTGCCAGCAGTGTCGGGTCCTACGAGCAGTACTTC CASSVGSYEQYF
TRBJ2-7 - - TRBV4-1 TGCGCCAGCAGTTTCGACAGCTACGAGCAGTACTTC CASSFDSYEQYF
TRBJ1-4 - - TRBV4-2 TGTGCCAGCAGCCAAGATAGCTACAGTGGGACTTTGTTTTTT CASSQDSYSGTLFF
TRBJ1-1 - - TRBV5-1 TGCGCCAGCAGCCTAACCTCCTCGGGCACTGAAGCTTTCTTT CASSLTSSGTEAFF
TRBJ2-2 once TRBD1 TRBV9 TGTGCCAGCAGCGAAAACAGGGGGCTGTCATCCGGGGAGCTGTTTTTT CASSENRGLSSGELFF
TRBJ1-2 - - TRBV6-1 TGTGCCAGCAGTGAAGGGCCGGGCTATGGCTACACCTTC CASSEGPGYGYTF
TRBJ2-4 - - TRBV7-2 TGTGCCAGCAGCTTAGTTGGAGCAAACATTCAGTACTTC CASSLVGANIQYF
TRBJ2-7 - TRBD1 TRBV14 TGTGCCAGCAGCCAAGATCCCGGGACAGGGGGCGCGATAAAGTACTTC CASSQDPGTGGAIKYF
TRBJ1-5 - - TRBV6-6 TGTGCCAGCAGTTACGCACAGGCCCAGCATTTT CASSYAQAQHF
TRBJ2-7 - TRBD1 TRBV7-9 TGTGCCAGCAGCCAACAGGGGCCCGAGCAGTACTTC CASSQQGPEQYF
TRBJ1-4 - - TRBV16 TGTGCCAGCAGCCTAAGTAGCGGGATCTCTAATGAAAAACTGTTTTTT CASSLSSGISNEKLFF
TRBJ1-1 - TRBD1 TRBV11-2 TGTGCCAGCAGCTCGGGACAGATCATGAACACTGAAGCTTTCTTT CASSSGQIMNTEAFF
TRBJ2-3 - TRBD2 TRBV6-1 TGTGCCAGCAGTGAAACCAGACTAGCGGTAGCCACAGATACGCAGTATTTT CASSETRLAVATDTQYF
TRBJ1-1 - - TRBV27 TGTGCCAGCAGTCCTCCGGGACTAGTCGCTGAAGCTTTCTTT CASSPPGLVAEAFF